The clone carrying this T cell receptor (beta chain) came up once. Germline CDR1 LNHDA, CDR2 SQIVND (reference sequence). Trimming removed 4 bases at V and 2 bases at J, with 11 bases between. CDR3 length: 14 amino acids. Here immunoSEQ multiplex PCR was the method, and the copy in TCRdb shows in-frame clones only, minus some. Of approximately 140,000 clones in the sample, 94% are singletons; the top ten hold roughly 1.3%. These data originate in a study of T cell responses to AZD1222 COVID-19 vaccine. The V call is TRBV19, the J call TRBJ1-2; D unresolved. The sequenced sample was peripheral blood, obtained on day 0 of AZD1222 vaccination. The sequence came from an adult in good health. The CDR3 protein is CASSNMARNYGYTF. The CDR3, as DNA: TGTGCCAGTAGTAATATGGCCAGAAACTATGGCTACACCTTC.